A selection of T cell receptor beta chains follows, all from one sample in a study of blood T cell repertoires in COVID-19. Clones were sequenced by immunoSEQ multiplex PCR, and TCRdb holds only the in-frame ones, with some missing. The sample has about 290,000 clones; around 92% are singletons. The sequencing sample was made of peripheral blood. The receptors shown here come from a woman between 25 and 40 years old with COVID-19, enrolled during active disease. CDR3s include the opening cysteine and the closing phenylalanine or tryptophan. A D gene is named only where the DNA matches it firmly. The size field is filled for only some rows; it gives once, few, many or a size class.

>-|TRBV6-8|TRBJ1-6|-
TGTGCCAGCCTCCCCCGTTCACCCCTCCACTTT
CASLPRSPLHF
>-|TRBV5-1|TRBJ2-3|-
TGCGCCAGCTATGACTTGATCACTAGCACAGATACGCAGTATTTT
CASYDLITSTDTQYF
>TRBD2|TRBV6-2/TRBV6-3|TRBJ2-5|-
TGTGCCAGCAGTCCACTAGCGGGGGAGTACCAAGAGACCCAGTACTTC
CASSPLAGEYQETQYF
>-|TRBV5-8|TRBJ1-5|-
TGTGCCAGCAGCTTACGAGGGTCTTGGGGTCAGCCCCAGCATTTT
CASSLRGSWGQPQHF
>TRBD1|TRBV25-1|TRBJ2-5|-
TGTGCCAGCAGCTCCACAGGGGGCGTGGAGACCCAGTACTTC
CASSSTGGVETQYF
>-|TRBV2|TRBJ1-5|few
TGTGCCAGCAATGAAGCTTCACGGTATCAGCCCCAGCATTTT
CASNEASRYQPQHF
>TRBD1|TRBV3-1/TRBV3-2|TRBJ2-2|once
TGTGCCAGCAGTCGGACAGGGGTGAACACCGGGGAGCTGTTTTTT
CASSRTGVNTGELFF
>-|TRBV14|TRBJ1-1|-
TGTGCCAGCTCTCCGGGGGGGCCGGGGAACACTGAAGCTTTCTTT
CASSPGGPGNTEAFF
>-|TRBV11-2|TRBJ2-5|once
TGTGCCAGCAGCTTAGGACAAATTCAAGAGACCCAGTACTTC
CASSLGQIQETQYF
>TRBD1|TRBV2|TRBJ2-1|-
TGTGCCAGCAGCGCCGGGACAGCTAACTACAATGAGCAGTTCTTC
CASSAGTANYNEQFF
>TRBD1|TRBV6-1|TRBJ1-1|-
TGTGCCAGCAGTGAATTTTCGCGGACAGGGGTTAATGAAGCTTTCTTT
CASSEFSRTGVNEAFF
>TRBD1|TRBV6-5|TRBJ2-5|once
TGTGCCAGCACTCAGACAGGGGGGTCGTCGGAGACCCAGTACTTC
CASTQTGGSSETQYF
>-|TRBV28|TRBJ1-1|few
TGTGCCAGCAGTTTATATGGAGGATTATCTGAAGCTTTCTTT
CASSLYGGLSEAFF
>-|TRBV2|TRBJ2-2|-
TGTGCCAGCAGGGGGGACTCAGCCACCGGGGAGCTGTTTTTT
CASRGDSATGELFF